The 28 T cell receptor beta chains given below trace back to one sample, sequenced in a study of blood T cells in healthy people across ages. A second PCR of roughly 7 to 11 cycles used a sample-barcoded 5' primer and a J-beta primer mix. A single record per CDR3 protein comes from TCRdb applying MiXCR to the 5' RACE reads. The sample has about 1.8 million distinct CDR3 sequences, about 50% seen once; the top ten hold roughly 2.1%. The sample was blood. These receptor sequences come from a woman aged 40-49 years in good health.

This clonotype was seen only a few times. The chain employs TRBV6-2 or TRBV6-3 and TRBJ2-5; D might be TRBD1 or TRBD2, each matching 5 bases. The DNA end favors TRBJ2-7, so the J call may be wrong. This CDR3 comprises 15 residues. The germline CDR1 and CDR2 sequences are MNHEY and SVGEGT. The CDR3 reads CASSQPGPGIYEQYF. The CDR3 region has the DNA TGTGCCAGCAGTCAACCGGGACCAGGAATTTACGAGCAGTACTTC.

The chain recombines TRBV4-1 with TRBJ2-5; D remains ambiguous. V lost 0 bases to trimming and J lost 5 bases, with 13 bases between them. The CDR3 is made up of 15 amino acids. Germline V gene sequence: CDR1 MGHRA, CDR2 YSYEKL. CDR3 in amino acids: CASSQDRLEAETQYF. The CDR3, as DNA: TGCGCCAGCAGCCAAGATCGGCTAGAAGCGGAGACCCAGTACTTC.

The chain uses TRBV7-2 and TRBJ2-5, with D perhaps TRBD2 (6 bases). The J call is in doubt because the DNA end fits TRBJ2-4 better. This CDR3 contains 18 residues. CDR1 SGHTA and CDR2 FQGNSA come from the germline V gene. The CDR3 nucleotides are TGTGCCAGCAGCTCAAACCCTCGGGGTCCGGAGGGGCGGTACATTCAGTACTTC. Its protein is CASSSNPRGPEGRYIQYF.

The rearrangement joins TRBV3-1 to TRBJ2-3; TRBD2 aligns across 9 bases. Unmatched junction bases numbered 6, after V lost 5 bases and J lost 6 bases. The CDR3 loop spans 14 amino acids. CDR1 is LGHDT, CDR2 YNNKEL, per germline (reference sequence). The CDR3 sequence is CASSWGLAGDTQYF. The CDR3 bases are TGTGCCAGCAGCTGGGGACTAGCTGGCGATACGCAGTATTTT.

The chain has TRBV5-1 and TRBJ2-1; 8 bases agree with TRBD1. After removal of 3 bases from V and 4 bases from J, the junction contained 9 bases not matched to a gene. From germline, CDR1 is SGHRS and CDR2 YFSETQ. The length of the CDR3 is 16 residues. CDR3 in amino acids: CASSSPLRDRYNEQFF. CDR3 sequence (DNA): TGCGCCAGCAGCTCCCCGCTTAGGGACAGGTACAATGAGCAGTTCTTC.

The sample holds one count of this clonotype. This chain uses TRBV5-1 with TRBJ2-5; 11 bases are a match to TRBD2. The J call may be mistaken, given a closer DNA end match to TRBJ2-7. CDR3 length: 15 amino acids. Germline assignment: CDR1 SGHRS and CDR2 YFSETQ. CDR3 nucleotides: TGCGCCAGCAGCGTTAGCGGGGGGGCCAACCACGAGCAGTACTTC. Translated: CASSVSGGANHEQYF.

This sequence joins TRBV21-1 and TRBJ2-4; TRBD1, as called in the table, went unchecked against the DNA. With the DNA end fitting TRBJ2-7 better, the J assignment may be wrong. TRBV21-1 is tagged as a pseudogene. This CDR3 comprises 13 residues. The CDR3 loop is CASSKSGGCEQYF. CDR3 DNA: TGTGCCAGCAGCAAATCAGGGGGCTGCGAGCAGTACTTC.

This clonotype was counted a few times. The CDR3 nucleotides are TGTGCCAGCAGTCCGTCGCGGACCCTTCAAGAGACCCAGTACTTC. Its protein product is CASSPSRTLQETQYF. The V call is TRBV6-5, the J call TRBJ2-4; the D is unclear. TRBJ2-5 explains the end of the DNA better; the J call may be wrong. Germline CDR1 and CDR2: MNHEY and SVGAGI. This CDR3 is built from 15 residues.

This clonotype showed up just once. The chain couples TRBV6-6 to TRBJ2-1, with D tentatively TRBD1 or TRBD2 (6 bases each). Germline loops: CDR1 MNHNY, CDR2 SVGAGI (reference sequence). This CDR3 has 17 amino acids. V was pared by 0 bases and J by 7 bases, with 19 bases between. The CDR3 region has the DNA TGTGCCAGCAGTTACTCGGGGGCTGGGGACTCGAGGAATGAGCAGTTCTTC. This sequence encodes CASSYSGAGDSRNEQFF.

This clonotype came up a few times. V and J are TRBV14 and TRBJ2-1; 7 bases agree with TRBD2. CDR1 is SGHDN, CDR2 FVKESK, per germline. CDR3 length: 14 residues. After removal of 3 bases from V and 7 bases from J, the junction contained 6 bases not matched to a gene. This CDR3 is CASSHRTSRNEQFF. CDR3 nucleotide sequence: TGTGCCAGCAGCCACCGGACTAGTAGAAATGAGCAGTTCTTC.

The table lists this clonotype with a few counts. The chain joins TRBV4-1 to TRBJ2-1; tentatively, D is TRBD1 or TRBD2 (5 bases each). The CDR3 spans 15 residues. Trimming cost V 2 bases and J 6 bases, with 14 bases left between them. Germline-derived CDR1 and CDR2 are MGHRA and YSYEKL. The CDR3 is CASSQILMGTNEQFF. CDR3 nucleotides: TGCGCCAGCAGCCAAATACTAATGGGGACCAATGAGCAGTTCTTC.

J is TRBJ1-1 and V is TRBV7-2; 8 nucleotides line up with TRBD1. Trimming at V came to 5 bases and at J to 6 bases, leaving 5 bases not matched to a gene. Looked up from germline, CDR1 is SGHTA and CDR2 is FQGNSA. This CDR3 is 13 amino acids long. This chain's CDR3 is CASSMRQGPEAFF. The CDR3 bases are TGTGCCAGCAGCATGAGACAGGGGCCTGAAGCTTTCTTT.

This clonotype was detected once. Relative to the germline gene, one junction end is altered; a read error may explain this. This chain joins TRBV28 and TRBJ2-7, with D unresolved. Germline V lookup: CDR1 MDHEN, CDR2 SYDVKM. This CDR3 region has 15 residues. Here the CDR3 DNA reads TGTGCCAGCAGTTCCCCGACCCGAAGGTCCTACAAGCAGTACTTC. As protein: CASSSPTRRSYKQYF.

V is TRBV5-1 and J is TRBJ2-1; a possible D gene is TRBD2 (5 bases). V gave up 6 bases and J gave up 3 bases, with 10 bases separating them. The CDR3 is made up of 13 amino acids. CDR1 SGHRS and CDR2 YFSETQ come from the germline V gene. The CDR3 region is CASNEGVYNEQFF. The CDR3 nucleotides read TGCGCCAGCAACGAGGGAGTCTACAATGAGCAGTTCTTC.

The chain is built from TRBV2 and TRBJ2-7, with 7 bases identical to TRBD1. The trim removed 4 bases at V and 1 base at J, leaving 4 bases unmatched. In germline, CDR1 is SNHLY, CDR2 FYNNEI. The CDR3 sequence is 14 residues long. The CDR3: CASSVLGQSYEQYF. The DNA of the CDR3 is TGTGCCAGCAGTGTGTTGGGACAGTCCTACGAGCAGTACTTC.

This clonotype has just a few counts. CDR3 bases: TGTGCCAGCAAACGACTAGCGGGGGACAATGAGCAGTTCTTC. It specifies CASKRLAGDNEQFF. The chain couples TRBV6-2 or TRBV6-3 to TRBJ2-1; 12 bases agree with TRBD2. The germline CDR1 and CDR2 sequences are MNHEY and SVGEGT. The length of the CDR3 is 14 residues. Germline trimming cut 7 bases from V and 5 bases from J; bases unmatched to any gene: 3.

The chain joins TRBV14 to TRBJ1-2; no firm D call. The V and J ends lost 1 base and 3 bases respectively, with 18 bases between them. The CDR3 has 17 residues. Germline CDR1 reads SGHDN; CDR2 reads FVKESK. In DNA form, the CDR3 reads TGTGCCAGCAGCCAAGGGAGGTTCGGCTCCCGGGACTATGGCTACACCTTC. It yields the protein CASSQGRFGSRDYGYTF.

This clonotype came up once. This chain uses TRBV7-2 with TRBJ1-2; TRBD1 aligns across 10 bases. This CDR3 is built from 13 residues. Germline trimming cut 8 bases from V and 5 bases from J; bases unmatched to any gene: 5. Per germline, CDR1 SGHTA and CDR2 FQGNSA. This chain's CDR3 is CASLTGGSYGYTF. The CDR3 DNA sequence: TGTGCCAGCCTGACAGGGGGCAGTTATGGCTACACCTTC.

This chain connects TRBV28 to TRBJ2-4; TRBD1 is a possible D gene (5 bases). Near its end, the DNA agrees better with TRBJ2-7, so the J call may be wrong. Germline loops: CDR1 MDHEN, CDR2 SYDVKM. This CDR3 is 14 amino acids long. CDR3 in amino acids: CASSLLNQGAEQYF. For the CDR3, the DNA is TGTGCCAGCAGTTTACTAAACCAGGGTGCCGAGCAGTACTTC.

CDR3 sequence (DNA): TGCGCCAGCAGCTTCGACCTAGAACTGGAGATCCAGTACTTC. Protein sequence: CASSFDLELEIQYF. The chain links TRBV5-1 to TRBJ2-7; D gene unclear. The V end was cut by 2 bases, the J end by 10 bases, with 19 bases between. This CDR3 is 14 amino acids long. Germline CDR1 is SGHRS and CDR2 is YFSETQ.

This chain joins TRBV6-1 and TRBJ2-3, with 12 positions matching TRBD2. This CDR3 has 15 amino acids. Germline trimming cut 8 bases from V and 2 bases from J; bases unmatched to any gene: 5. Germline CDR1 and CDR2: MNHNS and SASEGT. The CDR3 region is CASGRLAGATDTQYF. In DNA, the CDR3 is TGTGCCAGCGGGAGACTAGCGGGGGCCACAGATACGCAGTATTTT.

The chain couples TRBV7-9 to TRBJ2-1; 9 bases fit TRBD2. Germline-derived CDR1 and CDR2 are SEHNR and FQNEAQ (reference sequence). This CDR3 is built from 15 residues. J was trimmed by 7 bases and V by 6 bases; bases with no gene match: 10. The CDR3 loop is CASRNSGGVGNEQFF. The DNA for the CDR3 is TGTGCCAGCAGAAATAGCGGGGGTGTCGGAAATGAGCAGTTCTTC.

The rearrangement links TRBV20-1 to TRBJ2-4; D is perhaps TRBD2 (6 bases). The DNA end is more similar to TRBJ2-7, so the J call may be wrong. The CDR3 consists of 13 residues. Germline CDR1 reads DFQATT; CDR2 reads SNEGSKA (reference sequence). The DNA for the CDR3 is TGCAGTGCCAACACTAGGACTATCTACGAGCAGTACTTC. Encoded protein: CSANTRTIYEQYF.

As to this clonotype: The junction does not match germline at one end; this may be a read error. The V and J genes are TRBV5-1 and TRBJ2-7, with 7 nucleotides matching TRBD1. Germline V gives CDR1 SGHRS, CDR2 YFSETQ. The CDR3 runs to 14 residues. The CDR3 is CASSFRDRFYEQYF. DNA for the CDR3: TGTGCCAGCAGCTTCCGGGACAGATTCTACGAGCAGTACTTC.

The rearrangement uses TRBV7-2 and TRBJ2-7, with 8 nucleotides matching TRBD1. CDR1 and CDR2 from the germline V gene are SGHTA and FQGNSA. The CDR3 is made up of 14 amino acids. The junction had 8 bases not matched to a gene; V was cut back by 7 bases and J by 3 bases. The CDR3 loop reads CASTGGGVFYEQYF. CDR3 DNA: TGTGCCAGCACAGGGGGCGGGGTCTTCTACGAGCAGTACTTC.

The chain employs TRBV7-2 and TRBJ2-5, with D unclear. This CDR3 spans 10 amino acids. Germline V lookup: CDR1 SGHTA, CDR2 FQGNSA. Trimming pared 2 bases from V and 7 bases from J, leaving 2 bases between. The CDR3 nucleotides are TGTGCCAGCAGCTTAAGGACCCAGTACTTC. This translates into CASSLRTQYF. The full variable domain, rest sourced from reference TRBV7-2 and TRBJ2-5, is GAGVSQSPSNKVTEKGKDVELRCDPISGHTALYWYRQSLGQGLEFLIYFQGNSAPDKSGLPSDRFSAERTGGSVSTLTIQRTQQEDSAVYLCASSLRTQYFGPGTRLLVL.

This clonotype came up once. Mismatch with germline at one junction end may stem from a read error. CDR3 DNA: TGCAGTGCTAAAAGCGGGGGGGCAAATGAGCAGATCTTC. Protein: CSAKSGGANEQIF. The chain joins TRBV20-1 to TRBJ2-1; 10 bases match TRBD2. The germline V gene has CDR1 DFQATT and CDR2 SNEGSKA (reference sequence). The CDR3 loop spans 13 amino acids.

The table lists this clonotype with a few counts. The chain joins TRBV10-3 to TRBJ2-3; D is unclear. Germline V gene data show CDR1 as ENHRY and CDR2 as SYGVKD. The ends were cut back, 4 bases at V and 1 base at J, with 6 bases in the middle. This CDR3 comprises 13 residues. CDR3 amino acids: CAISGERTDTQYF. The CDR3 DNA reads TGTGCCATCAGTGGTGAACGCACAGATACGCAGTATTTT.